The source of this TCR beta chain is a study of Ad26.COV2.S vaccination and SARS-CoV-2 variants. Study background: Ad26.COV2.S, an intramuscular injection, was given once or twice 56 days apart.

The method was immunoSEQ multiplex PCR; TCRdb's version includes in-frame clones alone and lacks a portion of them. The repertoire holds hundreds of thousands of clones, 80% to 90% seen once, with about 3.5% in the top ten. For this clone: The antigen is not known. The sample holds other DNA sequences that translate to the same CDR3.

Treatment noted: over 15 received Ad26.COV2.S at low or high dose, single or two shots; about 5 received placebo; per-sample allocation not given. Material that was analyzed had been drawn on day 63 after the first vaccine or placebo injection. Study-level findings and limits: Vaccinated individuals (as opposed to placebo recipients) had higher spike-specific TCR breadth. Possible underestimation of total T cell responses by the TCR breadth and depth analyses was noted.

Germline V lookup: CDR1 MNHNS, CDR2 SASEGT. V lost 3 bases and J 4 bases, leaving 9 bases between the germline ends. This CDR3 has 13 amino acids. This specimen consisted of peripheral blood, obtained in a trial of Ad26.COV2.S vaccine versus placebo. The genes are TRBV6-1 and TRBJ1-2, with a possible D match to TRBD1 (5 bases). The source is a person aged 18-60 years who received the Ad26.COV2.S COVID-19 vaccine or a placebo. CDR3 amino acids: CASSEAGTYGYTF. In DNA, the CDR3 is TGTGCCAGCAGTGAGGCAGGGACCTATGGCTACACCTTC.